This TCR beta chain was documented in a study of control samples from healthy donors and cancer patients. Data came from immunoSEQ multiplex PCR; TCRdb stores just in-frame clones and leaves some out. The table includes 120,000 to 150,000 clones, 94% detected once. V was clipped by 0 bases and J by 1 base, with 10 bases between them. Germline CDR1 reads SGHKS; CDR2 reads YYEKEE (reference sequence). This CDR3 has 15 residues. This sequence originates from a man aged 35 to 55 in good health. The chain links TRBV5-5 to TRBJ1-1; D unresolved. Material for sequencing was blood. CDR3 in amino acids: CASSLAAASNTEAFF. DNA for the CDR3: TGTGCCAGCAGCTTGGCGGCGGCTTCGAACACTGAAGCTTTCTTT.